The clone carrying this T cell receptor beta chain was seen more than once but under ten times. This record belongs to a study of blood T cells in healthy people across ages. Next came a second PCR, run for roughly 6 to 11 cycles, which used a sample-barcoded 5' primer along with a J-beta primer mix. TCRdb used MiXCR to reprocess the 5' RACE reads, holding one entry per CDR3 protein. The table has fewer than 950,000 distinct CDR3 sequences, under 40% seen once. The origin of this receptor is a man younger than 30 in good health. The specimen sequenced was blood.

The chain's CDR3 is CASSYQEGTDTQYF. CDR3 in DNA: TGCGCCAGCAGTTATCAGGAGGGGACAGATACGCAGTATTTT. The J gene is TRBJ2-3, the V gene TRBV5-1, with D perhaps matching TRBD2 (6 bases). The CDR3 is 14 amino acids. Germline-derived CDR1 and CDR2 are SGHRS and YFSETQ. The V end lost 5 bases, the J end lost 3 bases, and 13 bases lay between the germline ends.